The rows below give T cell receptor beta chains drawn from one sample of a study of shared clonotypes between healthy human individuals. Only in-frame clones appear in the TCRdb table, and some are missing; sequencing was by immunoSEQ multiplex PCR. The table records about 2.4 million clones, over 85% of them present only once. What was sequenced was naive CD4+ T cells sorted from blood. These receptors were obtained from a man aged 18 to 29 in good health. The CDR3 runs from the conserved cysteine through the conserved F or W. D genes are given only for firm matches. Only part of the rows carry a size: once, few, many, or a class if the clone is expanded.

j_gene | v_gene | abundance | d_gene | CDR3nt | CDR3aa
TRBJ2-2 | TRBV29-1 | . | . | TGCAGCGCCTTCCCCGGGGGAAAGAACACCGGGGAGCTGTTTTTT | CSAFPGGKNTGELFF
TRBJ2-3 | TRBV7-2 | . | . | TGTGCCAGCAGCTTCAGCACAGATACGCAGTATTTT | CASSFSTDTQYF
TRBJ2-7 | TRBV7-8 | . | . | TGTGCCAGCAGCTTCGGGACGGCTCCCTACGAGCAGTACTTC | CASSFGTAPYEQYF
TRBJ2-1 | TRBV7-2 | . | . | TGTGCCAGCAGCTTAAGACTGTCCTACAATGAGCAGTTCTTC | CASSLRLSYNEQFF
TRBJ2-3 | TRBV18 | . | . | TGTGCCAGCTCACCAAGACAGGGCACAGATACGCAGTATTTT | CASSPRQGTDTQYF
TRBJ1-2 | TRBV28 | . | TRBD1 | TGTGCCAGCAGGAGGGGACAGGGCGCCTATGGCTACACCTTC | CASRRGQGAYGYTF
TRBJ1-5 | TRBV5-4 | . | . | TGTGCCAGCAGCTTGGACAGGGCTGGCAATCAGCCCCAGCATTTT | CASSLDRAGNQPQHF
TRBJ1-6 | TRBV27 | . | . | TGTGCCAGCAGGTACGGGACCTATAATTCACCCCTCCACTTT | CASRYGTYNSPLHF
TRBJ1-5 | TRBV19 | . | . | TGTGCCAGTATTCCGGGCCCAGGAGTTCAGCCCCAGCATTTT | CASIPGPGVQPQHF
TRBJ1-5 | TRBV29-1 | . | TRBD1 | TGCAGCGCCCCCGGACAGGGCCACAATCAGCCCCAGCATTTT | CSAPGQGHNQPQHF
TRBJ2-3 | TRBV7-9 | . | . | TGTGCCAGCAGCTTCGTGGATACGCAGTATTTT | CASSFVDTQYF
TRBJ1-4 | TRBV6-1 | . | TRBD1 | TGTGCCAGCACCCTCGGGACAGGGTTTGAAAAACTGTTTTTT | CASTLGTGFEKLFF
TRBJ1-5 | TRBV28 | . | . | TGTGCCAGCAGTTTTTGGTCGGTCTATAGCAATCAGCCCCAGCATTTT | CASSFWSVYSNQPQHF
TRBJ2-7 | TRBV19 | . | . | TGTGCCAGTAGCCTCGGAGGGGTAGCCTACGAGCAGTACTTC | CASSLGGVAYEQYF
TRBJ1-4 | TRBV5-3 | . | TRBD1 | TGTGCCAGAAGCTTTGAGGTTACGGGGCAGGGGGCTAAAAAACTGTTTTTT | CARSFEVTGQGAKKLFF
TRBJ2-5 | TRBV6-5 | . | . | TGTGCCAGCTCGGGCCATCTCAGAGAGACCCAGTACTTC | CASSGHLRETQYF
TRBJ2-6 | TRBV10-3 | . | . | TGTGCCATCAGTGAGTCCGGGCTTGGGGCCAACGTCCTGACTTTC | CAISESGLGANVLTF
TRBJ2-1 | TRBV5-1 | . | TRBD1 | TGCGCCAGCAGCTTGGGACAGGGGTGGGATGAGCAGTTCTTC | CASSLGQGWDEQFF
TRBJ2-7 | TRBV10-3 | . | TRBD1 | TGTGCCATCGGCCCCGCGACAGGGGATTACTACGAGCAGTACTTC | CAIGPATGDYYEQYF
TRBJ1-1 | TRBV7-9 | . | . | TGTGCCAGCAGCGGAGGTTCTGAAGCTTTCTTT | CASSGGSEAFF
TRBJ2-5 | TRBV5-1 | . | . | TGCGCCAGCAGCTTGGGGACCGAGACCCAGTACTTC | CASSLGTETQYF
TRBJ1-1 | TRBV6-1 | . | . | TGTGCCAGCAGTGACAGGGCCCCCGACGAAGCTTTCTTT | CASSDRAPDEAFF
TRBJ2-7 | TRBV7-2 | . | TRBD2 | TGTGCCAGCAGCCAATGGACTAGCGGGAGATCCTACGAGCAGTACTTC | CASSQWTSGRSYEQYF
TRBJ2-3 | TRBV6-1 | . | TRBD2 | TGTGCCAGCAGCCTAGCGGGGAACACAGATACGCAGTATTTT | CASSLAGNTDTQYF
TRBJ2-1 | TRBV6-1 | . | TRBD2 | TGTGCCAGCAGCCGGACTAGCGGGCAATACAATGAGCAGTTCTTC | CASSRTSGQYNEQFF
TRBJ1-2 | TRBV28 | . | . | TGTGCCAGCAGCCAACAGGCCAACTATGGCTACACCTTC | CASSQQANYGYTF
TRBJ2-5 | TRBV6-5 | once | TRBD2 | TGTGCCAGCAGTCGGACTAGCGGAAGAGAGACCCAGTACTTC | CASSRTSGRETQYF
TRBJ1-1 | TRBV18 | . | . | TGTGCCAGCTCACCAACGGGACCCACTGAAGCTTTCTTT | CASSPTGPTEAFF
TRBJ2-5 | TRBV29-1 | once | TRBD1 | TGCAGCGTTAGACAGGGACGTGGGGAGCAGTACTTC | CSVRQGRGEQYF